This TCR beta chain was found in a study of cytomegalovirus exposure and HLA in healthy donors. PCR was performed using 60 Vbeta and 13 Jbeta primers. Using immunoSEQ multiplex PCR, the repertoire was profiled, and TCRdb retains in-frame clones only, with some absent. The sample holds 140,000 to 150,000 clones, about 80% seen once. This CDR3 region has 14 residues. The germline V gene has CDR1 LGHNA and CDR2 YSLEER. With 6 bases clipped from V and 4 bases from J, the junction kept 4 bases outside the gene matches. Sequenced input: PBMCs. V and J are TRBV4-3 and TRBJ1-4, with TRBD1 matching 8 bases. The sequence derives from a woman aged 18-30 years in good health and CMV-seropositive. CDR3 sequence (DNA): TGCGCCAGCAGTCCCGGACAGGGTAATGAAAAACTGTTTTTT. Translated, it gives CASSPGQGNEKLFF.